Below, 3 T cell receptor beta chains from the same sample are listed, as sequenced in a study of CD8+CD57+ T cells in acquired aplastic anemia. TCR beta VDJ and CDR3 profiling used genomic DNA as template. MiXCR was run by TCRdb on the reads, yielding one entry per CDR3 protein. This table holds 400,000 to 500,000 distinct CDR3 sequences, about two thirds found once. The sequencing sample was made of sorted CD4+, CD8+, or CD8+CD57+ T cells (not recorded which) from PBMCs. The receptors were sampled from a human donor in good health, serving as a control.

This clonotype was picked up many times. The V and J genes are TRBV7-3 and TRBJ1-1, with TRBD1 as a possible D gene (5 bases). CDR3 length: 14 amino acids. V was clipped by 2 bases and J by 5 bases, with 12 bases between them. Germline V gene data show CDR1 as SGHTA and CDR2 as FQGTGA. CDR3: CASSLGGGRTEAFF. CDR3 bases: TGTGCCAGCAGCTTAGGGGGGGGAAGGACTGAAGCTTTCTTT.

The chain joins TRBV5-1 to TRBJ2-1, with TRBD1 as a possible D gene (6 bases). The germline gives CDR1 SGHRS, CDR2 YFSETQ. This CDR3 contains 14 residues. V was trimmed by 2 bases and J by 1 base, leaving 7 bases between them. As DNA, the CDR3 is TGCGCCAGCAGCTTACAGGGATCCTACAATGAGCAGTTCTTC. Amino acid sequence: CASSLQGSYNEQFF. The entire variable domain, with the rest obtained from reference TRBV5-1 and TRBJ2-1, is as follows: KAGVTQTPRYLIKTRGQQVTLSCSPISGHRSVSWYQQTPGQGLQFLFEYFSETQRNKGNFPGRFSGRQFSNSRSEMNVSTLELGDSALYLCASSLQGSYNEQFFGPGTRLTVL.

Of note for this clonotype: Germline and junction disagree at one end, which may indicate a read error. The chain carries TRBV10-3 and TRBJ2-2; a possible D gene is TRBD1 (5 bases). Looked up from germline, CDR1 is ENHRY and CDR2 is SYGVKD. The CDR3 runs 14 residues. CDR3 nucleotide sequence: TGTGCCATCAGTGGGACAAATAACACCGCACAGCTGCTTTTT. It encodes CAISGTNNTAQLLF.